Here is one T cell receptor (beta chain) with its context. This entry is derived from a study of blood T cell repertoires in COVID-19. Study overall: Sites across the United States, Italy and Spain contributed samples from acute and convalescent COVID-19. Nucleic acid was either cDNA or gDNA, and it came from T cells, B-cell-depleted T cells, or PBMCs.

In the original workflow: Amplification of reference gene primers was used by the study to estimate nucleated cell counts. Assay used: immunoSEQ multiplex PCR; TCRdb lists only in-frame clones, some missing. The V and J calls and clone size come from that table; D and trimming were worked out from the DNA. Counted here are 75,000 to 90,000 clones, approximately 80% occurring once; the ten biggest clones make up around 4.7%. CDR1 is LGHNA and CDR2 is YSLEER in the germline V gene. The CDR3 loop spans 15 amino acids. With V trimmed by 2 bases and J by 4 bases, 7 bases remained unmatched. This clonotype was sampled from a woman aged 70-85 years with acute or convalescent COVID-19. The specimen was peripheral blood. The V and J genes are TRBV4-3 and TRBJ1-2, with 7 bases matching TRBD1. CDR3 amino acids: CASSQSRDRAYGYTF. In DNA, the CDR3 is TGCGCCAGCAGCCAAAGCCGGGACAGAGCCTATGGCTACACCTTC.